Listed here are 9 T cell receptor beta chains from one sample, sequenced in a study of T cell responses to AZD1222 COVID-19 vaccine. Assay used: immunoSEQ multiplex PCR; TCRdb lists only in-frame clones, some missing. The table records 150,000 to 200,000 clones, about nine tenths of them present only once. The material was peripheral blood, obtained on day 0 of AZD1222 vaccination. Receptor source: an adult in good health.

The chain links TRBV6-6 to TRBJ1-2; 8 bases match TRBD1. The trim removed 7 bases at V and 4 bases at J, leaving 11 bases unmatched. CDR3 length: 15 residues. From germline, CDR1 is MNHNY and CDR2 SVGAGI (reference sequence). The CDR3 protein is CASKAPDRVIYGYTF. The CDR3 DNA follows: TGTGCCAGCAAAGCCCCGGACAGGGTGATCTATGGCTACACCTTC.

The chain has TRBV5-4 and TRBJ1-4; D is uncertain. The CDR3 runs 14 residues. V lost 3 bases and J lost 6, with 12 bases in between. The germline CDR1 and CDR2 sequences are SGHNT and YYREEE (reference sequence). DNA of the CDR3: TGTGCCAGCAGCTCACGGGATGGTGATGAAAAACTGTTTTTT. Its protein product is CASSSRDGDEKLFF.

The rearrangement links TRBV6-5 to TRBJ2-7, with D perhaps matching TRBD1 (5 bases). The V gene lost 2 bases and the J gene lost 6 bases, with 17 bases spanning the gap. The CDR3 runs to 15 residues. Germline V gene data show CDR1 as MNHEY and CDR2 as SVGAGI. CDR3 protein: CASSYLMAGYGEQYF. The CDR3 nucleotides are TGTGCCAGCAGTTACCTCATGGCAGGGTACGGCGAGCAGTACTTC.

The chain recombines TRBV27 with TRBJ2-7, with TRBD2 as a possible D gene (5 bases). Germline values: CDR1 MNHEY, CDR2 SMNVEV (reference sequence). V was trimmed by 0 bases and J by 2 bases, leaving 11 bases between them. The CDR3 sequence is 15 residues long. CDR3 loop: CASSLSRGAAYEQYF. The CDR3 region has the DNA TGTGCCAGCAGTTTATCACGGGGAGCGGCCTACGAGCAGTACTTC.

CDR3 nucleotides: TGTGCCAGCAGTCGGACAGGGCAGGGCACTGAAGCTTTCTTT. This gives the protein CASSRTGQGTEAFF. The chain has TRBV6-5 and TRBJ1-1; 8 bases map to TRBD1. CDR3 length equals 14 residues. Germline CDR1 is MNHEY and CDR2 is SVGAGI. Trimming removed 5 bases from V and 4 bases from J; junction bases left unmatched: 6.

The rearrangement joins TRBV29-1 to TRBJ2-2; 9 bases are shared with TRBD1. This CDR3 has 16 amino acids. The germline gives CDR1 SQVTM, CDR2 ANQGSEA. V lost 6 bases to trimming and J lost 5 bases; unmatched junction nucleotides: 13. As DNA, the CDR3 is TGCAGCGTAGAACGAGGACAGGGGTGGGGTACCGGGGAGCTGTTTTTT. Its protein product is CSVERGQGWGTGELFF.

The chain joins TRBV3-1 (or the pseudogene TRBV3-2) to TRBJ2-7, with D perhaps TRBD1 (5 bases). The CDR3 length is 14 residues. Looked up from germline, CDR1 is LGHDT and CDR2 is YNNKEL (reference sequence). V was pared by 5 bases and J by 5 bases, with 16 bases between. The CDR3 region is CASSSSPSGHEQYF. DNA of the CDR3: TGTGCCAGCAGCTCATCACCCTCAGGGCACGAGCAGTACTTC.

This chain joins TRBV6-5 and TRBJ1-2, with 7 bases matching TRBD1. The V gene end was trimmed by 4 bases and the J gene end by 8 bases; junction bases not matched to a gene: 4. The CDR3 has 12 amino acids. CDR1 is MNHEY and CDR2 is SVGAGI in the germline V gene. The chain's CDR3 is CASSSQGKGYTF. The DNA of the CDR3 is TGTGCCAGCAGTTCACAGGGGAAGGGCTACACCTTC.

The chain is built from TRBV9 and TRBJ1-2; 8 bases line up with TRBD1. The ends lost 5 bases at V and 8 bases at J; junction bases unmatched: 20. CDR1 is SGDLS and CDR2 is YYNGEE in the germline V gene. The CDR3 is 17 amino acids. CDR3 in amino acids: CASSIFDRGPRKEGYTF. The CDR3 nucleotides read TGTGCCAGCAGTATTTTCGACAGGGGCCCCAGGAAGGAAGGCTACACCTTC.